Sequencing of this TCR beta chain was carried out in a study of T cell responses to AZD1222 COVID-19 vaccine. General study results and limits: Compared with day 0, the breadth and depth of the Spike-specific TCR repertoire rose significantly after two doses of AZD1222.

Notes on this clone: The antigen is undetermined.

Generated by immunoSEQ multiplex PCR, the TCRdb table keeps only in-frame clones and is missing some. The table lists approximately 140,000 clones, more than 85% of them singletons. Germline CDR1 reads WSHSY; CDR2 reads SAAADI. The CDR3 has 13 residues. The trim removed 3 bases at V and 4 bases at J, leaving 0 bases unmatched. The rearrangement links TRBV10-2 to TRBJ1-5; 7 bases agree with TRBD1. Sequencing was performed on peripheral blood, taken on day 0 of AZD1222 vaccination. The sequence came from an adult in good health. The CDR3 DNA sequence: TGCGCCAGCAGTGAACAGGGGAATCAGCCCCAGCATTTT. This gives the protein CASSEQGNQPQHF.